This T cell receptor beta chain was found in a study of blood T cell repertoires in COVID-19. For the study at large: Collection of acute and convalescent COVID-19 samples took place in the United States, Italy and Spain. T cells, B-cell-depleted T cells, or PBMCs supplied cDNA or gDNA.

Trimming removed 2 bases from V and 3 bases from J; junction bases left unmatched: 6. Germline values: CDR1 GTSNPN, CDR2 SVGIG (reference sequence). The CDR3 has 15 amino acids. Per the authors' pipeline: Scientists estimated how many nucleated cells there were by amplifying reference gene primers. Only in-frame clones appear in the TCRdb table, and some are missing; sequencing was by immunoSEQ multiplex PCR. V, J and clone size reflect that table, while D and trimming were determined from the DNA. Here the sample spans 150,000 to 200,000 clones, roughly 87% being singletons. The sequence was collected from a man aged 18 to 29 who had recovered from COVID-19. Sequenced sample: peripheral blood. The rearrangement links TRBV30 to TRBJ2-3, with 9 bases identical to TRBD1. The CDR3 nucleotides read TGTGCCTGGAGTCCCGGGACAGGGACAACAGATACGCAGTATTTT. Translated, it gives CAWSPGTGTTDTQYF.